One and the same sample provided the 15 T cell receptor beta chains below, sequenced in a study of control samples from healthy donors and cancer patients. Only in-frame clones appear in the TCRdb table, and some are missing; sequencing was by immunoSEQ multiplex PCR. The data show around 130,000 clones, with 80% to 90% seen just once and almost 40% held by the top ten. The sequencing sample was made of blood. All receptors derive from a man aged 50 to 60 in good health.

The CDR3 loop reads CASGVELAGGRQFF. CDR3 nucleotide sequence: TGTGCTAGTGGTGTCGAACTAGCGGGGGGGCGTCAGTTCTTC. This chain uses TRBV12-5 with TRBJ2-1; 13 nucleotides agree with TRBD2. The trim removed 5 bases at V and 13 bases at J, leaving 8 bases unmatched. Germline lookup yields CDR1 LGHNT and CDR2 FRNRAP. The CDR3 runs to 14 residues.

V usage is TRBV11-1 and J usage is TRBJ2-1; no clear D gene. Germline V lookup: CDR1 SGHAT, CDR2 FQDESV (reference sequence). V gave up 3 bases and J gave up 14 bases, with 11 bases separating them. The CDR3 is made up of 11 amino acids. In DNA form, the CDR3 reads TGTGCCAGCAGCTTCGCAGGCCGGGAGTTCTTC. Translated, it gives CASSFAGREFF.

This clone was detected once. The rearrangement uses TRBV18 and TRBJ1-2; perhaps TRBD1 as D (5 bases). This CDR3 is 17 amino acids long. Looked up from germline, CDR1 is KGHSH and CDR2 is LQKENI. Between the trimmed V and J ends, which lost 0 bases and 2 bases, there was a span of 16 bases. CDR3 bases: TGTGCCAGCTCACCACCTGCCAGGGCAATTTTAAACTATGGCTACACCTTC. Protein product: CASSPPARAILNYGYTF.

The CDR3 DNA sequence: TGCGCCAGCAGTTGGGACAGGGACAATCAGCCCCAGCATTTT. Its protein product is CASSWDRDNQPQHF. The chain is built from TRBV10-2 and TRBJ1-5, with TRBD1 matching over 9 bases. After removal of 5 bases from V and 3 bases from J, the junction contained 2 bases not matched to a gene. The CDR3 runs 14 residues. Germline CDR1 is WSHSY and CDR2 is SAAADI.

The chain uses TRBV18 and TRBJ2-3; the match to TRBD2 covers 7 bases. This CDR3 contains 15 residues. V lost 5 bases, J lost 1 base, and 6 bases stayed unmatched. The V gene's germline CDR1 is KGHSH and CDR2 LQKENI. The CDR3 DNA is TGTGCCAGCTCATCATCCCGGGGGGGCACAGATACGCAGTATTTT. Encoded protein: CASSSSRGGTDTQYF. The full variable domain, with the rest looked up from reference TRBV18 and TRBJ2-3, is NAGVMQNPRHLVRRRGQEARLRCSPMKGHSHVYWYRQLPEEGLKFMVYLQKENIIDESGMPKERFSAEFPKEGPSILRIQQVVRGDSAAYFCASSSSRGGTDTQYFGPGTRLTVL.

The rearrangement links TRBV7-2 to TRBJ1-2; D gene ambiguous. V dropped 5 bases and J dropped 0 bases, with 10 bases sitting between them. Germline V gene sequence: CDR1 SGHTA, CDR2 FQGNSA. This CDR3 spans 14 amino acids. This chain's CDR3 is CASSEQTANYGYTF. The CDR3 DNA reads TGTGCCAGCAGCGAACAGACTGCTAACTATGGCTACACCTTC.

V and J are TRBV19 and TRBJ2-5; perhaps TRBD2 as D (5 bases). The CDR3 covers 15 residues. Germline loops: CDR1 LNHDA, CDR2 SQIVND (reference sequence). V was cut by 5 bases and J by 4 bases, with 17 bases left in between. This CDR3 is CASSLHPDAGETQYF. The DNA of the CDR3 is TGTGCCAGTAGTCTCCACCCGGATGCGGGAGAGACCCAGTACTTC.

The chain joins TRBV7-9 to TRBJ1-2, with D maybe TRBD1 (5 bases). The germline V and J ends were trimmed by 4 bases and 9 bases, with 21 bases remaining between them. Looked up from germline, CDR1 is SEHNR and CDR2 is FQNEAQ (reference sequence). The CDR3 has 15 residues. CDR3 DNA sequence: TGTGCCAGCAGCTCCCCGACAGTTGGAATGCGTAGCTACACCTTC. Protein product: CASSSPTVGMRSYTF.

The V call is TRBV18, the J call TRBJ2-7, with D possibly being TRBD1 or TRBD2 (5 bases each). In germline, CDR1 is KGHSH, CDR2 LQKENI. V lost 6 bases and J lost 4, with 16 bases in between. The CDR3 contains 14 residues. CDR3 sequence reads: CASSLSQGAYEQYF. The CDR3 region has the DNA TGTGCCAGCTCCCTCTCGCAGGGAGCTTACGAGCAGTACTTC.

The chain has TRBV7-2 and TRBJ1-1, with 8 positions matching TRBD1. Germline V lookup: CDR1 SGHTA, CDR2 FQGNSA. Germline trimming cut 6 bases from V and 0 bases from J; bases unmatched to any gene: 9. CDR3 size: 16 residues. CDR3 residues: CASREGTGTMNTEAFF. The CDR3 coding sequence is TGTGCCAGCAGGGAAGGGACAGGAACCATGAACACTGAAGCTTTCTTT.

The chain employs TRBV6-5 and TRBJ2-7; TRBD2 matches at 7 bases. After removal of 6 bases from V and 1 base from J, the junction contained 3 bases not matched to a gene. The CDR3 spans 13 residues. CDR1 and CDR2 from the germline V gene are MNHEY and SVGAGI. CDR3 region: CASSAGLSYEQYF. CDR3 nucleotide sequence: TGTGCCAGCAGCGCGGGACTATCCTACGAGCAGTACTTC.

Here the CDR3 reads CATSDYKPGQGDNEQFF. The CDR3 DNA reads as TGTGCCACCAGTGATTACAAACCGGGACAGGGTGACAATGAGCAGTTCTTC. The chain uses TRBV24-1 and TRBJ2-1; 9 nucleotides line up with TRBD1. Trimming took 2 bases from V and 5 from J; bases not matched to a gene: 9. Germline V lookup: CDR1 KGHDR, CDR2 SFDVKD. This CDR3 spans 17 amino acids.

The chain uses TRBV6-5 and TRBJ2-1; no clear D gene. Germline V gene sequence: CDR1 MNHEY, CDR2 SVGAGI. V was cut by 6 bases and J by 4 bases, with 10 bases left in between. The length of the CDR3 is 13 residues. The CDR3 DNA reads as TGTGCCAGCAGGGGATCTGTATACAATGAGCAGTTCTTC. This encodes CASRGSVYNEQFF.

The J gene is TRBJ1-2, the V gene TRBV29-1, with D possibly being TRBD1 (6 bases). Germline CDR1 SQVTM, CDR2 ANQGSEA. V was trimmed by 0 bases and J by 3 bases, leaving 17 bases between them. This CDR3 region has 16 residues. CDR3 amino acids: CSVEDQERGAYYGYTF. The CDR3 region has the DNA TGCAGCGTTGAAGATCAAGAGAGGGGGGCCTACTATGGCTACACCTTC.

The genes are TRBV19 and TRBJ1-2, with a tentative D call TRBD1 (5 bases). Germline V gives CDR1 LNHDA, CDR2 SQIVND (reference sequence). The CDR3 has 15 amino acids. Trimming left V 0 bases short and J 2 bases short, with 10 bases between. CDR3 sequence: CASSIDLHRNYGYTF. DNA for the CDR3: TGTGCCAGTAGTATAGATCTCCACAGGAACTATGGCTACACCTTC.